One TCR beta chain is described in this entry. The antigen is not known. The TCR library protocol was used to attach unique molecular identifiers. These identifiers were attached to individual cDNA molecules. One entry per CDR3 protein results from TCRdb running MiXCR on the 5' RACE reads. This table holds tens of thousands of distinct CDR3 sequences, 12% found once. Germline trimming cut 4 bases from V and 5 bases from J; bases unmatched to any gene: 5. The CDR3 covers 14 residues. CDR1 and CDR2 (germline): SQVTM, ANQGSEA. The sample originates from a study of early T cells in non-severe SARS-CoV-2 infection. At the level of the study: Sequenced bulk RNA came from whole blood that was unsorted, and chains were unpaired. Overall study findings and caveats: Missing private and CD4 specificities, VDJdb matching favored anti-spike CD8 responses.

Sequencing used whole blood. The source is an adult who was a healthcare worker with PCR-confirmed SARS-CoV-2 infection or an uninfected control (not recorded which). This chain joins TRBV29-1 and TRBJ2-4, with 10 bases that match TRBD1. CDR3 in amino acids: CSVVPGTGENIQYF. The CDR3 DNA sequence: TGCAGCGTTGTCCCCGGGACAGGGGAAAACATTCAGTACTTC.